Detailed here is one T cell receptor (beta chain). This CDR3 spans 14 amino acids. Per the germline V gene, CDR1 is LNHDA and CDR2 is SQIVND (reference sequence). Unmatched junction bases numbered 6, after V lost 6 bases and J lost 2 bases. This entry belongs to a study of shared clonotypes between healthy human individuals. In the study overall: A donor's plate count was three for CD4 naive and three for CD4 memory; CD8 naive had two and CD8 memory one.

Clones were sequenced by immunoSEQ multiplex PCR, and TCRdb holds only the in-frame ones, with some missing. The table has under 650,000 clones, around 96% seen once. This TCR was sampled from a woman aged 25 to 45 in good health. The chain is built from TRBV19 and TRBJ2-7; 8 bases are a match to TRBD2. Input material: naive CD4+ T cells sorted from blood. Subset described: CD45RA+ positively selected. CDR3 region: CASSTTSGTYEQYF. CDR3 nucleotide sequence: TGTGCCAGTAGCACCACTAGCGGTACCTACGAGCAGTACTTC.